This TCR beta chain is from a study of T cell responses to AZD1222 COVID-19 vaccine. This clone was seen just once. Its matching antigen is unknown. Combined were second doses at about 4 or about 12 weeks. Study-wide results and limits: Unmutated variant regions reportedly attract nearly half of all spike-specific TCRs.

The assay was immunoSEQ multiplex PCR, and TCRdb's table has in-frame clones only and misses some. There are around 150,000 clones in the sample; roughly 90% occur only once, and about 3.3% lies in the top ten. The sequencing used peripheral blood, collected 28 days after the second AZD1222 dose. The clonotype originates from an adult who received the AZD1222 COVID-19 vaccine.

The CDR3 region has the DNA TGCGCCAGCAGATTAACCGGGACTAGCGGGAGCACAGATACGCAGTATTTT. Residues: CASRLTGTSGSTDTQYF. The chain has TRBV5-1 and TRBJ2-3, with 12 bases fitting TRBD2. This CDR3 comprises 17 residues. J lost 0 bases, V lost 5 bases, and 7 bases had no gene match. Germline CDR1 SGHRS, CDR2 YFSETQ.